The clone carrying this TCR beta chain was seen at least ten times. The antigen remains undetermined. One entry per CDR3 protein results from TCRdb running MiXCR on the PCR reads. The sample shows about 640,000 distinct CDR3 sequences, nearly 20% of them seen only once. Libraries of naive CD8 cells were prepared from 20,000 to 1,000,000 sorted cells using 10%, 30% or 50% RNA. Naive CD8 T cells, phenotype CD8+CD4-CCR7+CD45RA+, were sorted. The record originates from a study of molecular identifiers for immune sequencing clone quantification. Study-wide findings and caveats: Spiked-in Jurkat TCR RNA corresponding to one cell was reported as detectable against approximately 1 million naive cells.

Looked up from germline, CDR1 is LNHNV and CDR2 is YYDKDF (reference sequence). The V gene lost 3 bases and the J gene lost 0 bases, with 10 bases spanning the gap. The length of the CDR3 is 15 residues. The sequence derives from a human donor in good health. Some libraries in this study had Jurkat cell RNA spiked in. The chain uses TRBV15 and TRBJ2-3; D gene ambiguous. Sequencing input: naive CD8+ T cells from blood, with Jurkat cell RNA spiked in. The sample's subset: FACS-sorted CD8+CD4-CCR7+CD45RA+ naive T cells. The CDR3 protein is CATSSGYSSTDTQYF. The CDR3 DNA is TGTGCCACCAGCAGCGGCTATTCTAGCACAGATACGCAGTATTTT.